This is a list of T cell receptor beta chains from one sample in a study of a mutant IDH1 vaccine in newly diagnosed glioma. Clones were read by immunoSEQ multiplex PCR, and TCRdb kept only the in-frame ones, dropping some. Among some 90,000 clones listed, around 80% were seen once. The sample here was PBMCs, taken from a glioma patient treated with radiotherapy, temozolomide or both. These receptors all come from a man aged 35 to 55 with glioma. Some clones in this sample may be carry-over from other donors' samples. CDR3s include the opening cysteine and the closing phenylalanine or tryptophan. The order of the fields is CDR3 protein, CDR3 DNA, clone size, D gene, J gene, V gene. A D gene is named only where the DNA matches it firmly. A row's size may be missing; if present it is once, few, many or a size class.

CDR3aa: CASRGTGTGDTQYF; CDR3nt: TGTGCTAGTAGGGGGACTGGGACCGGGGATACGCAGTATTTT; abundance: .; d_gene: .; j_gene: TRBJ2-3; v_gene: TRBV12-5
CDR3aa: CASSLAGTQEETQYF; CDR3nt: TGTGCCAGCAGCTTGGCGGGGACGCAGGAAGAGACCCAGTACTTC; abundance: once; d_gene: .; j_gene: TRBJ2-5; v_gene: TRBV13
CDR3aa: CASRVGSGANVLTF; CDR3nt: TGTGCCAGCAGGGTGGGCTCTGGGGCCAACGTCCTGACTTTC; abundance: .; d_gene: .; j_gene: TRBJ2-6; v_gene: TRBV13
CDR3aa: CASSKQGTYEQYF; CDR3nt: TGTGCCAGTAGTAAGCAGGGAACCTACGAGCAGTACTTC; abundance: .; d_gene: .; j_gene: TRBJ2-7; v_gene: TRBV19
CDR3aa: CASSEDQFNQPQHF; CDR3nt: TGTGCCAGCAGTGAGGATCAATTCAATCAGCCCCAGCATTTT; abundance: medium-sized; d_gene: .; j_gene: TRBJ1-5; v_gene: TRBV2
CDR3aa: CASSWRQGYEQYF; CDR3nt: TGCGCCAGCAGCTGGCGACAGGGCTACGAGCAGTACTTC; abundance: .; d_gene: TRBD1; j_gene: TRBJ2-7; v_gene: TRBV5-1
CDR3aa: CASSDYTGRTEAFF; CDR3nt: TGTGCCAGCAGCGACTATACAGGGAGGACTGAAGCTTTCTTT; abundance: few; d_gene: .; j_gene: TRBJ1-1; v_gene: TRBV6-1
CDR3aa: CAISESGASSYGYTF; CDR3nt: TGTGCCATCAGTGAGTCTGGGGCCAGCTCCTATGGCTACACCTTC; abundance: .; d_gene: .; j_gene: TRBJ1-2; v_gene: TRBV10-3
CDR3aa: CASTPMVAGGETQYF; CDR3nt: TGTGCCAGCACTCCCATGGTAGCGGGGGGAGAGACCCAGTACTTC; abundance: .; d_gene: TRBD2; j_gene: TRBJ2-5; v_gene: TRBV7-8
CDR3aa: CASRLGGPSYNEQFF; CDR3nt: TGTGCCAGCAGGCTGGGGGGACCCTCCTACAATGAGCAGTTCTTC; abundance: .; d_gene: .; j_gene: TRBJ2-1; v_gene: TRBV6-1
CDR3aa: CASSQGTVNQPQHF; CDR3nt: TGTGCCAGCAGTCAGGGGACGGTTAATCAGCCCCAGCATTTT; abundance: .; d_gene: .; j_gene: TRBJ1-5; v_gene: TRBV2
CDR3aa: CASSAAGTGRTDTQYF; CDR3nt: TGTGCCAGTAGTGCGGCGGGGACAGGCCGCACAGATACGCAGTATTTT; abundance: .; d_gene: TRBD1; j_gene: TRBJ2-3; v_gene: TRBV19
CDR3aa: CASSTGGGGELFF; CDR3nt: TGTGCCAGCAGCACCGGGGGTGGCGGGGAGCTGTTTTTT; abundance: .; d_gene: .; j_gene: TRBJ2-2; v_gene: TRBV9
CDR3aa: CASSPLGRNTEAFF; CDR3nt: TGCGCCAGCAGCCCTCTAGGGCGGAACACTGAAGCTTTCTTT; abundance: few; d_gene: .; j_gene: TRBJ1-1; v_gene: TRBV4-1
CDR3aa: CASSEMGLGSYEQYF; CDR3nt: TGTGCCAGCAGTGAGATGGGGTTGGGGTCCTACGAGCAGTACTTC; abundance: once; d_gene: .; j_gene: TRBJ2-7; v_gene: TRBV2
CDR3aa: CSVGSAYEQYF; CDR3nt: TGCAGCGTTGGATCTGCCTACGAGCAGTACTTC; abundance: .; d_gene: .; j_gene: TRBJ2-7; v_gene: TRBV29-1
CDR3aa: CASSQEHEKLFF; CDR3nt: TGTGCCAGCAGCCAAGAACATGAAAAACTGTTTTTT; abundance: .; d_gene: .; j_gene: TRBJ1-4; v_gene: TRBV14
CDR3aa: CASSQGTGLSNEKLFF; CDR3nt: TGCGCCAGCAGCCAGGGGACAGGGCTCAGTAATGAAAAACTGTTTTTT; abundance: .; d_gene: TRBD1; j_gene: TRBJ1-4; v_gene: TRBV4-1
CDR3aa: CASSVGARTSSFYGYTF; CDR3nt: TGTGCCAGCAGCGTAGGGGCCCGGACATCTTCCTTCTATGGCTACACCTTC; abundance: .; d_gene: .; j_gene: TRBJ1-2; v_gene: TRBV9
CDR3aa: CALGLANYNEQFF; CDR3nt: TGTGCCTTGGGACTAGCGAACTACAATGAGCAGTTCTTC; abundance: .; d_gene: TRBD2; j_gene: TRBJ2-1; v_gene: TRBV30
CDR3aa: CASSATGELFF; CDR3nt: TGCGCCAGCAGTGCGACCGGGGAGCTGTTTTTT; abundance: .; d_gene: .; j_gene: TRBJ2-2; v_gene: TRBV10-2
CDR3aa: CASSLEGQYGYTF; CDR3nt: TGCGCCAGCAGCTTAGAGGGACAGTATGGCTACACCTTC; abundance: .; d_gene: TRBD1; j_gene: TRBJ1-2; v_gene: TRBV5-1
CDR3aa: CASGHNNSPLHF; CDR3nt: TGTGCTAGTGGTCATAATAATTCACCCCTCCACTTT; abundance: .; d_gene: .; j_gene: TRBJ1-6; v_gene: TRBV12-5
CDR3aa: CASSYSAQSYEQYF; CDR3nt: TGTGCCAGCAGTTACTCGGCACAATCCTACGAGCAGTACTTC; abundance: .; d_gene: .; j_gene: TRBJ2-7; v_gene: TRBV6-6
CDR3aa: CASSQRGTAYEQYF; CDR3nt: TGCGCCAGCAGCCAGCGGGGGACCGCCTACGAGCAGTACTTC; abundance: .; d_gene: TRBD2; j_gene: TRBJ2-7; v_gene: TRBV5-1
CDR3aa: CASSQGWGQGRPSYEQYF; CDR3nt: TGCGCCAGCAGCCAAGGATGGGGACAGGGCCGCCCATCCTACGAGCAGTACTTC; abundance: once; d_gene: TRBD1; j_gene: TRBJ2-7; v_gene: TRBV4-1
CDR3aa: CASSLGGEQYF; CDR3nt: TGTGCCAGCAGTTTAGGTGGCGAGCAGTACTTC; abundance: .; d_gene: .; j_gene: TRBJ2-7; v_gene: TRBV27
CDR3aa: CASGGQGPHEQFF; CDR3nt: TGTGCCAGCGGGGGGCAGGGGCCCCATGAGCAGTTCTTC; abundance: .; d_gene: .; j_gene: TRBJ2-1; v_gene: TRBV5-6
CDR3aa: CASSEARGVQYF; CDR3nt: TGTGCCAGCAGTGAAGCGCGGGGGGTGCAGTACTTC; abundance: .; d_gene: TRBD2; j_gene: TRBJ2-7; v_gene: TRBV2
CDR3aa: CASRPQRGGLNEQYF; CDR3nt: TGTGCCAGCAGGCCCCAGCGGGGGGGCCTTAACGAGCAGTACTTC; abundance: .; d_gene: TRBD2; j_gene: TRBJ2-7; v_gene: TRBV6-1
CDR3aa: CASSYSYRDRGAYEQYF; CDR3nt: TGTGCCAGCAGTTATTCCTATCGGGACAGGGGCGCCTACGAGCAGTACTTC; abundance: .; d_gene: TRBD1; j_gene: TRBJ2-7; v_gene: TRBV27
CDR3aa: CASSYSPRATEAFF; CDR3nt: TGTGCCAGCAGTTACTCTCCCCGGGCAACTGAAGCTTTCTTT; abundance: .; d_gene: .; j_gene: TRBJ1-1; v_gene: TRBV6-5
CDR3aa: CATWGRDNSPLHF; CDR3nt: TGTGCCACCTGGGGGCGGGATAATTCACCCCTCCACTTT; abundance: once; d_gene: .; j_gene: TRBJ1-6; v_gene: TRBV6-5
CDR3aa: CASRAGVGSNQPQHF; CDR3nt: TGTGCCAGCAGGGCAGGGGTGGGGAGCAATCAGCCCCAGCATTTT; abundance: .; d_gene: .; j_gene: TRBJ1-5; v_gene: TRBV6-1
CDR3aa: CSARDSNTEAFF; CDR3nt: TGCAGCGCTAGGGACAGCAACACTGAAGCTTTCTTT; abundance: .; d_gene: TRBD1; j_gene: TRBJ1-1; v_gene: TRBV29-1
CDR3aa: CATSRDPSLGTEAFF; CDR3nt: TGTGCCACCAGCAGAGATCCCAGTCTAGGCACTGAAGCTTTCTTT; abundance: .; d_gene: .; j_gene: TRBJ1-1; v_gene: TRBV15
CDR3aa: CASGPSGLGNTEAFF; CDR3nt: TGTGCTAGTGGCCCGTCTGGTTTAGGGAACACTGAAGCTTTCTTT; abundance: .; d_gene: .; j_gene: TRBJ1-1; v_gene: TRBV12-5
CDR3aa: CAWSPDRGSLEQYF; CDR3nt: TGTGCCTGGAGTCCGGACAGGGGTTCTCTCGAGCAGTACTTC; abundance: .; d_gene: TRBD1; j_gene: TRBJ2-7; v_gene: TRBV30
CDR3aa: CASSQGNRVSDTQYF; CDR3nt: TGTGCCAGCAGCCAAGGTAACAGGGTGTCAGATACGCAGTATTTT; abundance: .; d_gene: .; j_gene: TRBJ2-3; v_gene: TRBV5-4
CDR3aa: CASSPQDRSFDEAFF; CDR3nt: TGTGCCAGCTCACCTCAGGACAGAAGTTTCGATGAAGCTTTCTTT; abundance: .; d_gene: .; j_gene: TRBJ1-1; v_gene: TRBV18
CDR3aa: CASRTGRLETQYF; CDR3nt: TGCGCCAGCAGGACAGGGCGGTTGGAGACCCAGTACTTC; abundance: .; d_gene: TRBD1; j_gene: TRBJ2-5; v_gene: TRBV23-1
CDR3aa: CASRGQGEKLFF; CDR3nt: TGTGCCAGCAGGGGACAGGGTGAAAAACTGTTTTTT; abundance: .; d_gene: TRBD1; j_gene: TRBJ1-4; v_gene: TRBV2
CDR3aa: CASSRDRGSETQYF; CDR3nt: TGTGCCAGCAGTAGGGACAGGGGGTCGGAGACCCAGTACTTC; abundance: .; d_gene: TRBD1; j_gene: TRBJ2-5; v_gene: TRBV7-8
CDR3aa: CASSPQTGDGANVLTF; CDR3nt: TGTGCCAGCAGCCCGCAGACAGGGGACGGGGCCAACGTCCTGACTTTC; abundance: .; d_gene: TRBD1; j_gene: TRBJ2-6; v_gene: TRBV4-2
CDR3aa: CASSSQVQETQYF; CDR3nt: TGTGCCAGCAGTTCGCAGGTACAAGAGACCCAGTACTTC; abundance: .; d_gene: .; j_gene: TRBJ2-5; v_gene: TRBV6-5
CDR3aa: CALWKYGGTLTGELFF; CDR3nt: TGTGCCTTATGGAAGTATGGGGGGACCCTCACCGGGGAGCTGTTTTTT; abundance: .; d_gene: .; j_gene: TRBJ2-2; v_gene: TRBV30
CDR3aa: CAWSVRATYNEQFF; CDR3nt: TGTGCCTGGAGTGTCAGGGCGACCTACAATGAGCAGTTCTTC; abundance: once; d_gene: .; j_gene: TRBJ2-1; v_gene: TRBV30
CDR3aa: CASSSYGYEQYF; CDR3nt: TGTGCCAGCAGCTCTTACGGCTACGAGCAGTACTTC; abundance: once; d_gene: .; j_gene: TRBJ2-7; v_gene: TRBV5-8